The entry below describes one TCR beta chain. This clonotype was counted ten times or more. The target of this receptor is not known. No much larger clone exists at a distance of one base, and base qualities are not known. These data come from a study of response to subunit inactivated influenza vaccine (dated by TCRdb to the late 2010s). Some background on the complete study: Deep quantitative profiling of the T cell receptor repertoire was used in the study to follow responses to a trivalent subunit inactivated influenza vaccine.

Points the paper makes about the study in general: It was suggested by the authors that each seasonal influenza vaccination may recruit only a limited number of new T cells.

Library construction relied on RT-PCR. For sequencing, an Illumina HiSeq 2500 was employed. In TCRdb, the public reads were trimmed at Q25 with fastp and aligned with MiXCR, with productive beta chains retained. For every CDR3 protein sequence, its rows merge into one entry that carries the most common genes and DNA. For this sample the table gives roughly 710,000 distinct CDR3 sequences, of which approximately 15% were detected only once. The ten largest clonotypes hold about 7.6% of the sample. The receptor was isolated from a man aged 50-60 years who received an inactivated influenza vaccine. Donor details come from another sample of the same person, matched by shared clones. This material consisted of PBMCs from blood, taken roughly 15 days before vaccination.

CDR3 region: CASSPYRGRGYTF. The DNA sequence is TGTGCCAGCAGCCCGTACAGGGGGCGCGGCTACACCTTC. The rearrangement combines TRBV5-6 with TRBJ1-2, and 9 junction bases match TRBD1. CDR3 length: 13 amino acids, cysteine to phenylalanine. Only CDR3 DNA is held: 39 bases, read in frame from base 1. After removal of 4 bases from V and 8 bases from J, the junction retains 6 bases not matched to a gene. CDR1 and CDR2 (SGHDT, YYEEEE) derive from the germline V gene.